This passage covers 5 T cell receptor beta chains from one sample sequenced in a study of blood T cell repertoires in COVID-19. The method was immunoSEQ multiplex PCR; TCRdb's version includes in-frame clones alone and lacks a portion of them. The table includes 470,000 or so clones, around 89% detected once. Input material: peripheral blood. Source of these receptors: a woman aged 25-40 years with acute or convalescent COVID-19.

This chain uses TRBV6-6 with TRBJ2-1; TRBD1 aligns across 7 bases. V was pared by 3 bases and J by 7 bases, with 9 bases of the junction left unmatched. The CDR3 totals 15 residues. Germline CDR1 and CDR2: MNHNY and SVGAGI (reference sequence). For the CDR3, the DNA is TGTGCCAGCAGTTATAGACATCTACAGGGGAATGAGCAGTTCTTC. Translating it yields CASSYRHLQGNEQFF.

The chain carries TRBV19 and TRBJ1-6; 7 positions agree with TRBD1. The CDR3 length is 14 residues. Germline V gives CDR1 LNHDA, CDR2 SQIVND (reference sequence). CDR3 DNA: TGTGCTTCCTCTAAGGGACAGAATAATTCACCCCTCCACTTT. The encoded protein is CASSKGQNNSPLHF.

The chain uses TRBV7-8 and TRBJ1-5; 7 bases fit TRBD1. The V and J ends lost 3 bases and 4 bases, in that order; junction bases with no gene match: 9. The CDR3 runs to 16 residues. The germline V gene has CDR1 SGHVS and CDR2 FQNEAQ. The CDR3: CASSFRRGQLNQPQHF. The CDR3 nucleotides are TGTGCCAGCAGCTTCAGGAGGGGGCAATTGAATCAGCCCCAGCATTTT.

V is TRBV29-1 and J is TRBJ2-2; possibly TRBD1 for D (5 bases). Germline lookup yields CDR1 SQVTM and CDR2 ANQGSEA. CDR3 length equals 15 residues. V was trimmed by 7 bases and J by 3 bases, leaving 18 bases between them. Written as DNA, the CDR3 is TGCAGCGCCCAAAGGGGAAACCCTGACACCGGGGAGCTGTTTTTT. Residues: CSAQRGNPDTGELFF.

The rearrangement uses TRBV5-1 and TRBJ2-5; the match to TRBD1 covers 12 bases. This CDR3 is 18 amino acids long. With 4 bases clipped from V and 5 bases from J, the junction kept 15 bases outside the gene matches. The V gene's germline CDR1 is SGHRS and CDR2 YFSETQ. The CDR3 DNA reads as TGCGCCAGCAGCATCCCCGGGACAGGGGGCAACGAGCGGGAGACCCAGTACTTC. It codes for CASSIPGTGGNERETQYF.